The 20 T cell receptor beta chains reported below all come from one sample, sequenced in a study of blood T cell repertoires in COVID-19. Clones were read by immunoSEQ multiplex PCR, and TCRdb kept only the in-frame ones, dropping some. The sample shows 250,000 to 300,000 clones, 86% of them seen only once. Sequenced input: peripheral blood. The receptors originated from a man aged 18 to 30 with active or convalescent COVID-19.

Turning to this clone: The germline gene is not matched at one end of the junction; a read error may be the cause. The chain couples TRBV7-2 to TRBJ2-7, with 12 bases fitting TRBD2. The CDR3 loop spans 15 amino acids. Germline V gene lookup returns CDR1 SGHTA and CDR2 FQGNSA. CDR3 protein: CASSATSGRNYERYF. The DNA of the CDR3 is TGTGCCAGCAGCGCGACTAGCGGGAGAAACTACGAGCGGTACTTC. The full variable domain, with the rest looked up from reference TRBV7-2 and TRBJ2-7, is GAGVSQSPSNKVTEKGKDVELRCDPISGHTALYWYRQSLGQGLEFLIYFQGNSAPDKSGLPSDRFSAERTGGSVSTLTIQRTQQEDSAVYLCASSATSGRNYERYFGPGTRLTVT.

The V gene is TRBV5-1, the J gene TRBJ1-1; TRBD1 matches 7 bases. CDR1 is SGHRS, CDR2 YFSETQ, per germline. This CDR3 region has 13 residues. Trimming took 4 bases from V and 7 from J; bases not matched to a gene: 7. The CDR3: CASSPDRVNEAFF. The DNA of the CDR3 is TGCGCCAGCAGCCCAGACAGGGTAAATGAAGCTTTCTTT.

The chain uses TRBV7-8 and TRBJ2-5; D is ambiguous. Trimming stripped 1 base from V and 2 bases from J, with 8 bases between. The CDR3 is 14 amino acids. Germline CDR1 and CDR2: SGHVS and FQNEAQ. The CDR3 DNA follows: TGTGCCAGCAGCTTAGAGTCAGATCAAGAGACCCAGTACTTC. Its translation: CASSLESDQETQYF.

In this sample, this clone turned up a few times. This chain uses TRBV4-2 with TRBJ1-3; 7 bases fit TRBD1. CDR1 and CDR2 from the germline V gene are LGHNA and YNFKEQ. With V trimmed by 0 bases and J by 10 bases, 9 bases remained unmatched. The CDR3 has 15 residues. CDR3 in amino acids: CASSQDRTGSWTIYF. Written as DNA, the CDR3 is TGTGCCAGCAGCCAAGATCGGACAGGATCATGGACCATATATTTT.

The chain combines TRBV4-3 with TRBJ1-1; 7 bases match TRBD1. The CDR3 length is 15 residues. After removal of 4 bases from V and 2 bases from J, the junction contained 7 bases not matched to a gene. From germline, CDR1 is LGHNA and CDR2 YSLEER. CDR3 in DNA: TGCGCCAGCAGCCTCGTACGGACAGGAAACACTGAAGCTTTCTTT. Its translation is CASSLVRTGNTEAFF.

The rearrangement uses TRBV18 and TRBJ2-6; D not certain. V was clipped by 3 bases and J by 0 bases, with 3 bases between them. Germline V lookup: CDR1 KGHSH, CDR2 LQKENI. The CDR3 has 14 amino acids. CDR3 residues: CASSPNSGANVLTF. As DNA, the CDR3 is TGTGCCAGCTCACCTAACTCTGGGGCCAACGTCCTGACTTTC.

In its sample, this clone was seen a few times. This chain links TRBV13 with TRBJ2-7; TRBD1 aligns across 8 bases. Trimming took 3 bases from V and 3 from J; bases not matched to a gene: 7. This CDR3 region has 15 residues. Per germline, CDR1 PRHDT and CDR2 FYEKMQ (reference sequence). CDR3 in DNA: TGTGCCAGCAGCTTCTTCTCAGGGGGCGTCTACGAGCAGTACTTC. As protein: CASSFFSGGVYEQYF.

V is TRBV6-5 and J is TRBJ2-7, with 8 bases identical to TRBD1. Germline V lookup: CDR1 MNHEY, CDR2 SVGAGI. J lost 3 bases, V lost 2 bases, and 9 bases had no gene match. This CDR3 comprises 16 residues. The CDR3 DNA is TGTGCCAGCAGTTACCAAGGACAGGGCGTGGGCTACGAGCAGTACTTC. This gives the protein CASSYQGQGVGYEQYF.

This chain connects TRBV19 to TRBJ1-2, with 7 bases aligning to TRBD1. Trimming at V came to 5 bases and at J to 4 bases, leaving 7 bases not matched to a gene. The CDR3 totals 14 residues. Germline loops: CDR1 LNHDA, CDR2 SQIVND (reference sequence). The DNA for the CDR3 is TGTGCCAGTAGTTCGACAGGGCCGCTCTATGGCTACACCTTC. Protein: CASSSTGPLYGYTF.

The chain combines TRBV19 with TRBJ1-1; D may be TRBD1 (5 bases). The CDR3 loop spans 10 amino acids. Germline CDR1 LNHDA, CDR2 SQIVND (reference sequence). Trimming removed 8 bases from V and 11 bases from J, with 12 bases in between. This chain's CDR3 is CASSLRGAFF. The CDR3 region has the DNA TGTGCCAGTTCACTTCGGGGGGCTTTCTTT.

V and J are TRBV7-8 and TRBJ2-7; 11 bases map to TRBD2. V shed 8 bases, J shed 4 bases, and the junction held 4 bases outside the gene matches. The germline V gene has CDR1 SGHVS and CDR2 FQNEAQ. CDR3 length: 13 amino acids. The chain's CDR3 is CASVLAGAYEQYF. For the CDR3, the DNA is TGTGCCAGCGTACTAGCGGGAGCGTACGAGCAGTACTTC.

This rearrangement joins TRBV5-4 to TRBJ2-5, with D unresolved. Germline V gives CDR1 SGHNT, CDR2 YYREEE (reference sequence). This CDR3 is built from 15 residues. V lost 3 bases and J lost 2, with 14 bases in between. As DNA, the CDR3 is TGTGCCAGCAGCTCCCGACAAGGATATCAAGAGACCCAGTACTTC. Amino acids: CASSSRQGYQETQYF.

The rearrangement uses TRBV24-1 and TRBJ2-3, with TRBD2 identical over 12 bases. Germline V lookup: CDR1 KGHDR, CDR2 SFDVKD. This CDR3 has 15 amino acids. After removal of 5 bases from V and 6 bases from J, the junction contained 5 bases not matched to a gene. CDR3 sequence reads: CATSGTSGTGDTQYF. The CDR3 DNA reads as TGTGCCACCAGTGGGACTAGCGGGACGGGGGATACGCAGTATTTT.

V and J are TRBV11-3 and TRBJ1-2, with D perhaps TRBD1 (6 bases). The CDR3 loop spans 18 amino acids. Germline loops: CDR1 SGHNT, CDR2 YENEEA. V shed 3 bases and J shed 6 bases, with 26 bases lying between them. CDR3 sequence: CASSLGWDTSFVNNGYTF. The CDR3 DNA follows: TGTGCCAGCAGCTTGGGATGGGACACCTCATTTGTGAATAATGGCTACACCTTC.

This rearrangement joins TRBV11-2 to TRBJ2-7; 7 positions match TRBD2. Germline-derived CDR1 and CDR2 are SGHAT and FQNNGV. The CDR3 totals 15 residues. Losses at the gene ends were 5 bases for V and 5 bases for J; bases not matched to a gene: 12. CDR3 bases: TGTGCCAGCAGCCGCGAAGCGGGAACCTCGAACGAGCAGTACTTC. This codes for CASSREAGTSNEQYF.

The V and J genes are TRBV7-2 and TRBJ1-1; 9 positions agree with TRBD1. V trimming: 5 bases; J trimming: 4 bases; junction bases outside the gene matches: 8. Per germline, CDR1 SGHTA and CDR2 FQGNSA. CDR3 length: 15 amino acids. DNA for the CDR3: TGTGCCAGCAGCCTTACAGGGGGCGCAGGCACTGAAGCTTTCTTT. Its protein product is CASSLTGGAGTEAFF.

The chain couples TRBV6-6 to TRBJ1-6; the D gene is possibly TRBD1 (5 bases). Between the trimmed V and J ends, which lost 9 bases and 7 bases, there was a span of 13 bases. The length of the CDR3 is 13 residues. Germline V gene sequence: CDR1 MNHNY, CDR2 SVGAGI (reference sequence). The CDR3 region has the DNA TGTGCCAGTCACCCGGGGGGGAATTCACCCCTCCACTTT. Its protein product is CASHPGGNSPLHF.

V usage is TRBV29-1 and J usage is TRBJ2-3, with D perhaps matching TRBD1 (5 bases). The CDR3 has 15 amino acids. In germline, CDR1 is SQVTM, CDR2 ANQGSEA. V shed 5 bases and J shed 1 base, with 16 bases lying between them. In nucleotides, the CDR3 is TGCAGCGTTAAAACAGGTCTACTGGGCACAGATACGCAGTATTTT. This gives the protein CSVKTGLLGTDTQYF.

Here the CDR3 reads CASSLGGDRRETQYF. The CDR3 nucleotides are TGTGCCAGCAGCTTAGGGGGGGACAGGAGGGAGACCCAGTACTTC. The rearrangement joins TRBV7-9 to TRBJ2-5; TRBD1 aligns across 8 bases. Germline trimming cut 1 base from V and 5 bases from J; bases unmatched to any gene: 6. There are 15 residues in the CDR3. CDR1 SEHNR and CDR2 FQNEAQ come from the germline V gene (reference sequence).

CDR3 sequence reads: CASSLAKGVGYGYTF. Here the CDR3 DNA reads TGTGCCAGCAGCTTGGCCAAGGGGGTCGGCTATGGCTACACCTTC. The chain recombines TRBV5-5 with TRBJ1-2, with TRBD1 as a possible D gene (6 bases). V was clipped by 0 bases and J by 4 bases, with 13 bases between them. This CDR3 has 15 amino acids. CDR1 and CDR2 from the germline V gene are SGHKS and YYEKEE (reference sequence).